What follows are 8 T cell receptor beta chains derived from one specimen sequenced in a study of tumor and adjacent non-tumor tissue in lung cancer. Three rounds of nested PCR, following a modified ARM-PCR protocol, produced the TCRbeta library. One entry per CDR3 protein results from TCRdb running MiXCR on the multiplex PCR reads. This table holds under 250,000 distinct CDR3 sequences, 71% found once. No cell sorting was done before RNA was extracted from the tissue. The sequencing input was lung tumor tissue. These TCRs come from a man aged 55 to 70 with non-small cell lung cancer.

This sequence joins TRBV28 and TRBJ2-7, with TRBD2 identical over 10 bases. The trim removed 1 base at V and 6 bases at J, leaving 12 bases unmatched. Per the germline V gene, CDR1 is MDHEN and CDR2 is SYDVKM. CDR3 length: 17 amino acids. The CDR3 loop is CASSLLGTSGAVCEQYF. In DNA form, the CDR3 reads TGTGCCAGCAGTTTATTGGGCACTAGCGGGGCAGTCTGCGAGCAGTACTTC.

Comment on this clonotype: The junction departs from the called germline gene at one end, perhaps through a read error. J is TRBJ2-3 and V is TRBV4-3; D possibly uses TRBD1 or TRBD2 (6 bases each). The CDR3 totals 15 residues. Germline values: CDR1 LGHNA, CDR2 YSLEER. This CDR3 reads CAISQGRGQSDTQYF. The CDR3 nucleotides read TGCGCCATCAGCCAGGGACGGGGGCAGTCAGATACGCAGTATTTT.

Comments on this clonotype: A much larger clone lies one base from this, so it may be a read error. In DNA, the CDR3 is TGCAGTTCTACAGGGTCGGAGGAAAAACTGTTTTTT. It yields the protein CSSTGSEEKLFF. This chain links TRBV20-1 with TRBJ1-4; D possibly corresponds to TRBD1 (6 bases). Germline loops: CDR1 DFQATT, CDR2 SNEGSKA (reference sequence). Between the trimmed V and J ends, which lost 8 bases and 8 bases, there was a span of 15 bases. The CDR3 totals 12 residues.

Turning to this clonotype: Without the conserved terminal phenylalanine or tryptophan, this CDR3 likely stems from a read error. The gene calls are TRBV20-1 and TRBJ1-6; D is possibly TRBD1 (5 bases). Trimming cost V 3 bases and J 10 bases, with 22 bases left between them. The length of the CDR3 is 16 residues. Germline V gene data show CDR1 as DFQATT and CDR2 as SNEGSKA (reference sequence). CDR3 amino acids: CSARKTGVGVQSPLHY. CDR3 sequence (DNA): TGCAGTGCTAGGAAGACCGGTGTGGGGGTACAGTCACCCCTCCACTAT.

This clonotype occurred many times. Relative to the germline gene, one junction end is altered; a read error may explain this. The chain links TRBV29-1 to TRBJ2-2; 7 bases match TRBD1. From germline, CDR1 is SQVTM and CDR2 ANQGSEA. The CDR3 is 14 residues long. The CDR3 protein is CSVGDRSKTGELFF. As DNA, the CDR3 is TGCAGCGTTGGGGACAGATCGAAGACCGGGGAGCTGTTTTTT.

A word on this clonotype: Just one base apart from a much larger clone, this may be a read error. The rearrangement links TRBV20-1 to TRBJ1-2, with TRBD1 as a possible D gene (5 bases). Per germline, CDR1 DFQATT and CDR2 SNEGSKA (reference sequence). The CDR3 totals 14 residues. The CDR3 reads CCARVGTKAYGYTF. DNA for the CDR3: TGCTGTGCTAGAGTCGGGACTAAGGCGTATGGCTACACCTTC.

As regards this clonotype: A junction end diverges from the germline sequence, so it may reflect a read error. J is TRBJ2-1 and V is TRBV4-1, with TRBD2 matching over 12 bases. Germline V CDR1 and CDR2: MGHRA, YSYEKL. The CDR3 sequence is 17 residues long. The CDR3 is CTSSPLGTSGLYNEQIF. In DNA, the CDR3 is TGCACCAGCAGCCCATTAGGGACTAGCGGGCTCTACAATGAGCAGATCTTC.

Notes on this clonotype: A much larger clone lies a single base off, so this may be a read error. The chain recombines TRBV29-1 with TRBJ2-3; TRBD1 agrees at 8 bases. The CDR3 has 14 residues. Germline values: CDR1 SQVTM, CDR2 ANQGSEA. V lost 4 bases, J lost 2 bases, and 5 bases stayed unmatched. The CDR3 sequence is CSVGRQGITDTQYF. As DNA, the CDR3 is TGCAGCGTTGGTCGACAGGGGATCACAGATACGCAGTATTTT.